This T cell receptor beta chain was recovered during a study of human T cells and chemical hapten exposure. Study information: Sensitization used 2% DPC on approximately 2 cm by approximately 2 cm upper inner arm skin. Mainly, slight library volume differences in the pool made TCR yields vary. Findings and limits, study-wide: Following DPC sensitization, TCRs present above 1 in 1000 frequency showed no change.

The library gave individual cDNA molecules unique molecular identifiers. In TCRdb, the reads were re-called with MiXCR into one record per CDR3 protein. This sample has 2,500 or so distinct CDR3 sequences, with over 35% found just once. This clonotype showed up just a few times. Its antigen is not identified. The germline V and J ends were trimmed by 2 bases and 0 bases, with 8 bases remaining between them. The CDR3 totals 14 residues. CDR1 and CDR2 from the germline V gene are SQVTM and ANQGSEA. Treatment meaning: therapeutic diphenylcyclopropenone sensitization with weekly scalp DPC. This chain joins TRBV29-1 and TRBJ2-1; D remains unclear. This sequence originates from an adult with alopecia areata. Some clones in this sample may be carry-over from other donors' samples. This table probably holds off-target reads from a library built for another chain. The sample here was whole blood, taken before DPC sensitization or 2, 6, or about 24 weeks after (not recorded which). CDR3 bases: TGCAGCGTTGAATCTGCCAGCTCCTACAATGAGCAGTTCTTC. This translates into CSVESASSYNEQFF.